This TCR beta chain emerged from a study of graft-versus-host responses after intestinal transplantation. On the study more broadly: For two to three years after anti-thymocyte globulin induction, all recipients took tacrolimus and steroids.

The study, taken as a whole, reports: High graft-versus-host to host-versus-graft clonal ratios were seen in allografts of patients with graft-donor T cell macrochimerism. The study associated peak circulating GvH clone levels with early post-transplant HvG declines. The recipient marrow held GvH clones, and some of them showed up first in ileum or blood.

Sequencing used immunoSEQ multiplex PCR; TCRdb keeps in-frame clones, though not all of them. This table holds tens of thousands of clones, 83% found once. The V end was cut by 5 bases, the J end by 0 bases, with 11 bases between. The CDR3 spans 15 residues. CDR1 SGHVS and CDR2 FQNEAQ come from the germline V gene. In regard to this clone: What it binds is not known.

The clonotype originates from a human donor who received an intestinal transplant. The source material was unstimulated CD8+ T cells sorted from spleen or lymph node cells, sampled before intestinal transplant. The chain combines TRBV7-8 with TRBJ1-5, with D perhaps TRBD1 (5 bases). The CDR3, as DNA: TGTGCCAGCAGCCAAGGGGACTATAGCAATCAGCCCCAGCATTTT. This translates into CASSQGDYSNQPQHF.